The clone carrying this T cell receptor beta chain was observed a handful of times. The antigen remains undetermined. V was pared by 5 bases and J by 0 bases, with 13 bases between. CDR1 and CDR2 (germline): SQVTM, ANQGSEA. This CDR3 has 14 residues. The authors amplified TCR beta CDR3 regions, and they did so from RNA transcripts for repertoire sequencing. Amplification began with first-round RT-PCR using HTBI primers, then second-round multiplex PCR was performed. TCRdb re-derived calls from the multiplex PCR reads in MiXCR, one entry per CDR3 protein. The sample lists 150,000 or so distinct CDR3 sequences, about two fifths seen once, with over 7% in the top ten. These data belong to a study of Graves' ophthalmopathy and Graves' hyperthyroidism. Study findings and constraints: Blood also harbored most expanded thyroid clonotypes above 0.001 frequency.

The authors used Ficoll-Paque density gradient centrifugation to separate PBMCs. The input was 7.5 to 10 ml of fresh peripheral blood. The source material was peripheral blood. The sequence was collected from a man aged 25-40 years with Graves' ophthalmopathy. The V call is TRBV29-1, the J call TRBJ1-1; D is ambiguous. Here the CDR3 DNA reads TGCAGCGTTCGACCAGGTGGGATGAACACTGAAGCTTTCTTT. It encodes CSVRPGGMNTEAFF.